This TCR beta chain was sequenced for a study of T cell responses to AZD1222 COVID-19 vaccine (dated by TCRdb to about 2021). Regarding the complete study: AZD1222 recipients whose second dose came at about 4 weeks and those whose second dose came at about 12 weeks were combined into one group, since spike-specific TCR depth and breadth did not differ between the two schedules. A total of about 230 trial participants underwent TCR sequencing, of whom roughly 210 received two doses of AZD1222 and around 25 received two doses of the MenACWY control vaccine. Enrollment into the trials was organized by age into subgroups of 18-55, 56-69 and 70-plus years, and those subgroups contained roughly 150, 30 and 60 TCR-sequenced participants, respectively.

Explained via the paper, the time point label denotes: baseline before first vaccination. The vaccinee samples were drawn from two UK trials, COV001 and COV002, one of which was a single-blind randomized controlled phase 2/3 trial testing AZD1222 (ChAdOx1 nCoV-19) in healthy adults. For TCRbeta chain sequencing, PBMC samples from trial participants were taken at day 0 and at day 28 after the second dose. Overall study outcomes, separate from this receptor: Participants were mostly white British, with more females than males. The authors suggested clonal diversity may have been underestimated. Only five or six AZD1222 recipients were SARS-CoV-2 seropositive at baseline, limiting conclusions about previously exposed vaccinees. After two AZD1222 doses, both the breadth and the depth of spike-specific TCRs were significantly higher than at day 0 and than in MenACWY recipients. The 56-69-year group was small, and its depth increase did not reach significance, likely because of low power. Nearly half of unique spike-specific TCRs reportedly recognized epitopes outside regions mutated in the B.1.351 and B.1.1.7 variants. Vaccine-associated CD4 TCRs spanned the whole spike protein, with dominant responses in regions 160-218 and 743-854. Because no samples from the day 14 peak response were available, repertoires could be characterized only after the peak T cell response.

The CDR3 regions of human TCRbeta chains were analyzed by immunosequencing. The authors processed their data as follows. Repertoire TCRs were matched against a reference library of SARS-CoV-2-specific TCRs generated with the MIRA antigen-specificity platform. Breadth was defined as the fraction of unique TCRs that were SARS-CoV-2-associated. Depth was defined as the fraction of total T cells that were SARS-CoV-2-associated. Using the MIRA data, every spike-specific TCR was mapped to the spike region that the TCR reacted to and assigned to either a CD4 or a CD8 class. Log10-transformed breadth and depth values were compared by one-way ANOVA with Sidak's multiple comparisons tests. The clones in this table, taken by TCRdb from immuneACCESS, are in-frame only. Not every clone is retained; where verified, under half of the shortfall comes from an unresolved V gene, and the cause of the rest is unknown. The DNA was the basis for D and trimming; V, J and clone size are from that table. This sample comprises some 110,000 clones, around 82% of them detected only once. Together, the top ten hold 9.4% of the sample.

A word on this clone: There is no known antigen for this receptor. Nothing much larger sits one base from this clone, and base qualities are not available.

CDR3 length: 13 amino acids, cysteine to phenylalanine. This entry keeps only the CDR3 DNA: 39 bases, framed from base 1. The junction carries 8 bases between V and J, which are trimmed by 6 bases and 2 bases respectively. CDR1 and CDR2, looked up from the germline V gene (reference sequence), are LNHNV and YYDKDF. The specimen was peripheral blood, collected on day 0 of AZD1222 vaccination. The chain uses TRBV15 and TRBJ1-3; the D gene cannot be resolved reliably. This clonotype was obtained from an adult in good health. The nucleotide sequence reads TGTGCCACCAGAATCGGGGCTGGAAACACCATATATTTT. This encodes CATRIGAGNTIYF. The CDR3, completed at both ends by the reference TRBV15 and TRBJ1-3 genes, gives the full variable domain DAMVIQNPRYQVTQFGKPVTLSCSQTLNHNVMYWYQQKSSQAPKLLFHYYDKDFNNEADTPDNFQSRRPNTSFCFLDIRSPGLGDTAMYLCATRIGAGNTIYFGEGSWLTVV.